This T cell receptor (beta chain) was profiled in a study of T-cell memory formation after mild COVID-19. General study points: The authors did not confirm SARS-CoV-2 specificity of second-wave clones peaking day 37. CD4/CD8 balance characterized clones contracting day 15 to 85, and CD4+ skew characterized later expanders. Pre-infection memory showed some responding clones, and this suggested that cross-reactive memory joined.

5'RACE primed at constant segments yielded TCR alpha and TCR beta cDNA libraries bearing sample barcodes and UMIs. From the 5' RACE reads, TCRdb called clonotypes with MiXCR, one entry per CDR3 protein. The sample records about 300,000 distinct CDR3 sequences, around 19% being singletons. The CDR3 is 15 amino acids. Looked up from germline, CDR1 is SGDLS and CDR2 is YYNGEE. Trimming took 3 bases from V and 0 from J, leaving 12 bases between them. Comment on this clonotype: Its target is unknown.

This receptor was obtained from a man in his late teens or twenties who had mild COVID-19 (a few samples of this study predate the infection). Cell type and time point are not known. The sample consisted of PBMCs or a T cell subset sorted from them (not recorded which). The chain couples TRBV9 to TRBJ1-2; no clear D gene. The CDR3 reads CASSAGRITNYGYTF. The CDR3, as DNA: TGTGCCAGCAGCGCCGGACGGATAACTAACTATGGCTACACCTTC.